The next 32 T cell receptor beta chains were all read from a single sample in a study of metastatic and nonmetastatic thyroid tumors (dated by TCRdb to the early 2020s). No patient had received any treatment before thyroid surgery. Library preparation used PCR. Sequencing was performed on an Illumina HiSeq 4000. TCRdb trimmed the raw reads at Q25, called clones with MiXCR and kept productive beta chains. In all, the sample holds about 32,000 clones, and around 33% of those were seen once. The biggest ten clones account for around 15% of the sample. Material: tumor tissue. These receptors all come from a female donor with papillary thyroid cancer or a benign thyroid nodule (not recorded which). Some clones in this sample may be carry-over from other donors' samples.

This clone has just a few counts. The rearrangement joins TRBV2 to TRBJ1-5; D not certain. V lost 6 bases, J lost 1 base, and 4 bases lay in between. Germline V gene data show CDR1 as SNHLY and CDR2 as FYNNEI. This CDR3 is 12 amino acids long. DNA of the CDR3: TGTGCCAGCAGGGAGAGCAATCAGCCCCAGCATTTT. Encoded protein: CASRESNQPQHF.

The chain couples TRBV24-1 to TRBJ2-7, with D unresolved. The CDR3 spans 15 residues. V was trimmed by 3 bases and J by 0 bases, leaving 11 bases between them. Germline CDR1 and CDR2: KGHDR and SFDVKD. CDR3 region: CATSDPRTNSYEQYF. The DNA of the CDR3 is TGTGCCACCAGTGATCCTAGGACGAACTCCTACGAGCAGTACTTC.

The chain recombines TRBV10-3 with TRBJ2-5; 11 bases map to TRBD2. The CDR3 runs to 16 residues. Unmatched junction bases numbered 5, after V lost 0 bases and J lost 5 bases. Germline CDR1 ENHRY, CDR2 SYGVKD. The DNA of the CDR3 is TGTGCCATCAGTGAGTCTCTAGCGGGGGGTGTGGAGACCCAGTACTTC. It translates to CAISESLAGGVETQYF.

V is TRBV6-6 and J is TRBJ1-2; D call uncertain. The CDR3 spans 13 residues. Germline CDR1 reads MNHNY; CDR2 reads SVGAGI (reference sequence). The V gene lost 2 bases and the J gene lost 8 bases, with 12 bases spanning the gap. The CDR3 nucleotides are TGTGCCAGCAGTTACCAGATGGTGGGAGGCTACACCTTC. This encodes CASSYQMVGGYTF.

The chain is built from TRBV19 and TRBJ1-1, with D uncertain. CDR3 length equals 15 residues. With 1 base removed from V and 0 bases from J, the gap between germline ends came to 9 bases. Germline loops: CDR1 LNHDA, CDR2 SQIVND (reference sequence). CDR3 nucleotides: TGTGCCAGTAGTATAGTGGCCAGGTTGAACACTGAAGCTTTCTTT. Translation: CASSIVARLNTEAFF.

The chain is built from TRBV18 and TRBJ2-7; 8 bases agree with TRBD2. J lost 7 bases, V lost 4 bases, and 9 bases had no gene match. Germline lookup yields CDR1 KGHSH and CDR2 LQKENI. The CDR3 loop spans 14 amino acids. CDR3: CASSLLAGLEEQYF. CDR3 coding DNA: TGTGCCAGCTCACTCCTAGCGGGTTTGGAGGAGCAGTACTTC.

The rearrangement links TRBV11-2 to TRBJ2-1; 7 bases are shared with TRBD1. The CDR3 contains 15 residues. Germline V gene lookup returns CDR1 SGHAT and CDR2 FQNNGV. The trim removed 3 bases at V and 0 bases at J, leaving 2 bases unmatched. This chain's CDR3 is CASSLGQSSYNEQFF. The CDR3 region has the DNA TGTGCCAGCAGCTTGGGACAGAGCTCCTACAATGAGCAGTTCTTC.

This clone occurred a few times. The chain has TRBV6-1 and TRBJ2-1; 10 bases agree with TRBD1. CDR3 length: 18 residues. V lost 0 bases and J lost 0; bases outside the gene matches: 5. The germline CDR1 and CDR2 sequences are MNHNS and SASEGT. The CDR3: CASSEARWTGGSYNEQFF. CDR3 in DNA: TGTGCCAGCAGTGAAGCCCGTTGGACAGGGGGCTCCTACAATGAGCAGTTCTTC.

This clone was seen a handful of times. The CDR3 DNA reads as TGTGCCAGCAGTTCACCAGGGGGGTATGGCTACACCTTC. Its protein is CASSSPGGYGYTF. The chain recombines TRBV6-5 with TRBJ1-2; 7 bases agree with TRBD1. CDR3 length: 13 residues. The V gene's germline CDR1 is MNHEY and CDR2 SVGAGI. Trimming took 4 bases from V and 5 from J; bases not matched to a gene: 4.

The genes are TRBV20-1 and TRBJ2-2; the D gene is possibly TRBD1 (5 bases). V was shortened by 3 bases and J by 7 bases, with 15 bases between the two germline ends. Germline V gene lookup returns CDR1 DFQATT and CDR2 SNEGSKA (reference sequence). The CDR3 consists of 14 residues. As DNA, the CDR3 is TGCAGTGCTAGCTTTCAGGGATCGGGCGGGGAGCTGTTTTTT. It codes for CSASFQGSGGELFF.

The chain uses TRBV29-1 and TRBJ1-1; D unresolved. The CDR3 sequence is 12 residues long. Germline CDR1 is SQVTM and CDR2 is ANQGSEA. V was trimmed by 6 bases and J by 4 bases, leaving 12 bases between them. CDR3 protein: CSVEPGLTEAFF. The CDR3 DNA follows: TGCAGCGTGGAGCCGGGTCTCACTGAAGCTTTCTTT.

This clone was observed a handful of times. The gene calls are TRBV4-1 and TRBJ2-2; D possibly corresponds to TRBD1 (6 bases). The CDR3 has 19 amino acids. V was shortened by 4 bases and J by 5 bases, with 26 bases between the two germline ends. Looked up from germline, CDR1 is MGHRA and CDR2 is YSYEKL. The CDR3 reads CASSPPGTRVKVDTGELFF. The DNA for the CDR3 is TGCGCCAGCAGCCCTCCCGGGACAAGGGTAAAAGTCGATACCGGGGAGCTGTTTTTT.

CDR3 amino acids: CASSEAGVANTGELFF. The CDR3 DNA reads as TGTGCCAGCAGTGAGGCAGGGGTCGCGAACACCGGGGAGCTGTTTTTT. The chain carries TRBV2 and TRBJ2-2; TRBD1 is a possible D gene (6 bases). CDR3 length: 16 amino acids. Germline loops: CDR1 SNHLY, CDR2 FYNNEI. Trimming removed 3 bases from V and 0 bases from J, with 11 bases in between.

The V call is TRBV6-1, the J call TRBJ1-2, with D unclear. The CDR3 runs to 13 residues. V dropped 4 bases and J dropped 4 bases, with 10 bases sitting between them. Germline V gives CDR1 MNHNS, CDR2 SASEGT. The CDR3 is CASSGMDGYGYTF. The CDR3 bases are TGTGCCAGCAGTGGCATGGACGGCTATGGCTACACCTTC.

The gene calls are TRBV28 and TRBJ2-2; D may be TRBD2 (7 bases). CDR1 and CDR2 from the germline V gene are MDHEN and SYDVKM. Trimming took off 7 bases at V and 7 bases at J, with 25 bases between the two ends. The CDR3 consists of 17 residues. CDR3 region: CASTEGGAASNFGELFF. CDR3 bases: TGTGCCAGCACCGAAGGGGGGGCAGCTTCAAATTTCGGGGAGCTGTTTTTT.

CDR3 nucleotide sequence: TGTGCCAGCACCCCCCCGGGGGGTCGACAGCCCCAGCATTTT. As protein: CASTPPGGRQPQHF. This chain connects TRBV12-3 or TRBV12-4 to TRBJ1-5; the D gene is possibly TRBD1 (5 bases). The CDR3 runs 14 residues. V lost 7 bases and J lost 7, with 17 bases in between.

There are a few counts of this clone. The DNA of the CDR3 is TGTGCCAGCCTTCAGGCGGTAGGGGTTAGTACTGAAGCTTTCTTT. Its translation: CASLQAVGVSTEAFF. The chain uses TRBV6-1 and TRBJ1-1; a weak D match, TRBD1 (5 bases). From germline, CDR1 is MNHNS and CDR2 SASEGT. V lost 8 bases, J lost 5 bases, and 21 bases lay in between. The CDR3 consists of 15 residues.

The chain recombines TRBV6-4 with TRBJ1-1, with a weak D call TRBD1 (6 bases). Germline lookup yields CDR1 MRHNA and CDR2 SNTAGT. CDR3 length: 15 amino acids. Trimming took off 0 bases at V and 1 base at J, with 9 bases between the two ends. The CDR3 is CASSDSPDRNTEAFF. CDR3 sequence (DNA): TGTGCCAGCAGTGACTCCCCGGACAGGAACACTGAAGCTTTCTTT.

The CDR3 sequence: CASSLYRLNTEAFF. In DNA, the CDR3 is TGTGCCAGCAGCTTATACAGGTTGAACACTGAAGCTTTCTTT. The V gene is TRBV7-2, the J gene TRBJ1-1; tentative D call: TRBD1 (5 bases). The V gene's germline CDR1 is SGHTA and CDR2 FQGNSA. Trimming cost V 2 bases and J 0 bases, with 7 bases left between them. The CDR3 has 14 amino acids.

The table lists this clone with a few counts. The chain joins TRBV27 to TRBJ2-7, with D unresolved. This CDR3 spans 13 amino acids. Germline V gene lookup returns CDR1 MNHEY and CDR2 SMNVEV (reference sequence). V shed 3 bases and J shed 7 bases, with 13 bases lying between them. CDR3 amino acids: CASSLNNLGEQYF. Written as DNA, the CDR3 is TGTGCCAGCAGTTTGAACAACTTAGGAGAGCAGTACTTC.

The sample holds a few counts of this clone. The chain links TRBV28 to TRBJ1-1; D remains unclear. V was cut by 6 bases and J by 1 base, with 15 bases left in between. This CDR3 is built from 15 residues. The germline V gene has CDR1 MDHEN and CDR2 SYDVKM. CDR3 residues: CASSLEALSNTEAFF. In DNA, the CDR3 is TGTGCCAGCAGCCTCGAGGCGCTTTCGAACACTGAAGCTTTCTTT.

This clone appeared a few times. This chain joins TRBV6-1 and TRBJ2-3; weak D call: TRBD1 (5 bases). The CDR3 totals 15 residues. V was shortened by 6 bases and J by 2 bases, with 15 bases between the two germline ends. CDR1 and CDR2 (germline): MNHNS, SASEGT. CDR3 protein: CASSLRQGLTDTQYF. The CDR3 coding sequence is TGTGCCAGCAGCCTCCGGCAGGGCCTCACAGATACGCAGTATTTT.

The genes are TRBV20-1 and TRBJ1-6; 7 bases line up with TRBD1. The junction had 5 bases not matched to a gene; V was cut back by 4 bases and J by 11 bases. The CDR3 has 12 amino acids. Germline-derived CDR1 and CDR2 are DFQATT and SNEGSKA (reference sequence). The chain's CDR3 is CSATQGGTPLHF. For the CDR3, the DNA is TGCAGTGCTACCCAGGGGGGTACACCCCTCCACTTT.

The table lists this clone with many counts. The rearrangement links TRBV15 to TRBJ1-3; 11 bases match TRBD1. The ends lost 0 bases at V and 3 bases at J; junction bases unmatched: 7. Per germline, CDR1 LNHNV and CDR2 YYDKDF (reference sequence). This CDR3 has 18 amino acids. This CDR3 is CATSRDRPGTGGGNTIYF. The DNA for the CDR3 is TGTGCCACCAGCAGAGATCGCCCCGGGACAGGGGGTGGAAACACCATATATTTT. Supplemented by reference TRBV15 and TRBJ1-3, the full variable domain reads DAMVIQNPRYQVTQFGKPVTLSCSQTLNHNVMYWYQQKSSQAPKLLFHYYDKDFNNEADTPDNFQSRRPNTSFCFLDIRSPGLGDTAMYLCATSRDRPGTGGGNTIYFGEGSWLTVV.

J is TRBJ1-2 and V is TRBV30; D remains ambiguous. Trimming pared 0 bases from V and 8 bases from J, leaving 7 bases between. The CDR3 loop spans 11 amino acids. The germline V gene has CDR1 GTSNPN and CDR2 SVGIG (reference sequence). CDR3 loop: CAWSVTGGYTF. CDR3 sequence (DNA): TGTGCCTGGAGTGTTACGGGAGGCTACACCTTC.

The chain combines TRBV28 with TRBJ1-1, with D maybe TRBD1 (5 bases). The CDR3 length is 12 residues. CDR1 is MDHEN and CDR2 is SYDVKM in the germline V gene. With 7 bases removed from V and 5 bases from J, the gap between germline ends came to 11 bases. This CDR3 reads CASTLGVTEAFF. CDR3 bases: TGTGCCAGCACCCTGGGGGTTACTGAAGCTTTCTTT.

The J gene is TRBJ2-2, the V gene TRBV7-8; possible D gene TRBD1, 6 bases. The length of the CDR3 is 15 residues. Trimming cost V 5 bases and J 1 base, with 11 bases left between them. Per the germline V gene, CDR1 is SGHVS and CDR2 is FQNEAQ. This chain's CDR3 is CASSDIQGNTGELFF. CDR3 nucleotide sequence: TGTGCCAGCAGCGATATACAGGGGAACACCGGGGAGCTGTTTTTT.

This chain joins TRBV20-1 and TRBJ2-7, with D possibly TRBD2 on 5 matching bases. Between the trimmed V and J ends, which lost 7 bases and 6 bases, there was a span of 19 bases. Germline CDR1 and CDR2: DFQATT and SNEGSKA (reference sequence). The CDR3 contains 13 residues. The CDR3 DNA reads as TGCAGTGGGTTAGTTGGTCCAGGAGGCGAGCAGTACTTC. Amino acids: CSGLVGPGGEQYF.

J is TRBJ2-7 and V is TRBV20-1, with 9 bases matching TRBD2. The germline V gene has CDR1 DFQATT and CDR2 SNEGSKA (reference sequence). V shed 0 bases and J 4 bases; nucleotides not matched to a gene: 4. The CDR3 totals 14 residues. CDR3 sequence: CSARDSGSGYEQYF. As DNA, the CDR3 is TGCAGTGCTAGAGATAGCGGGAGCGGGTACGAGCAGTACTTC.

The chain has TRBV4-1 and TRBJ2-1; possible D gene TRBD1, 5 bases. Germline-derived CDR1 and CDR2 are MGHRA and YSYEKL. With 2 bases removed from V and 4 bases from J, the gap between germline ends came to 9 bases. The CDR3 is 14 amino acids. The CDR3 region has the DNA TGCGCCAGCAGCCAACAGCCAGGGTACAATGAGCAGTTCTTC. Translated, it gives CASSQQPGYNEQFF.

This clone has a handful of counts. The CDR3, as DNA: TGTGCCAGCCTAGGTGACCCTCCAAGCGAGCAGTACTTC. This gives the protein CASLGDPPSEQYF. The chain combines TRBV6-1 with TRBJ2-7; unclear D gene. V was pared by 8 bases and J by 6 bases, with 17 bases between. CDR3 length: 13 residues. Germline CDR1 MNHNS, CDR2 SASEGT.

This sequence joins TRBV7-3 and TRBJ2-1, with 7 bases lining up with TRBD2. Per the germline V gene, CDR1 is SGHTA and CDR2 is FQGTGA. Trimming cost V 2 bases and J 10 bases; bases outside gene matches: 2. The CDR3 is 12 residues long. The CDR3 nucleotides read TGTGCCAGCAGCTTAGGGGGGGGGGAGCAGTTCTTC. It encodes CASSLGGGEQFF.